This T cell receptor beta chain was captured in a study of cytomegalovirus exposure and HLA in healthy donors. As for the study in general: Among 350 to 500 genotyped donors, more than 65% fell in the Caucasian-associated ancestry cluster. Overall study results and limits: An ancestry cluster, one associated with Asian ancestry, reportedly showed fewer N-insertions than the roughly 670-donor mean in a later analysis. As a later analysis showed, several of the most significant clusters appeared to be linked to common viral pathogens. Across donors, most TCRs were seen rarely, yet some public ones were widespread.

It was with 60 Vbeta and 13 Jbeta primers that the PCR ran. Measured with immunoSEQ multiplex PCR; TCRdb has only the in-frame clones, and not every one. The sample carries 250,000 to 350,000 clones, more than 80% recorded once. A word on this clone: The antigen remains unidentified.

Sequenced material: PBMCs. The source of this sequence is a man aged 40-49 years in good health and CMV-seropositive.

The CDR3 DNA is TGTGCCAGCAGCCTGGACCCAGGGTACGTCAATGAGCAGTTCTTC. Protein: CASSLDPGYVNEQFF. The V and J genes are TRBV7-8 and TRBJ2-1; TRBD1 is a possible D gene (5 bases). The ends were cut back, 5 bases at V and 6 bases at J, with 17 bases in the middle. Germline CDR1 SGHVS, CDR2 FQNEAQ. The CDR3 contains 15 residues. Supplemented by reference TRBV7-8 and TRBJ2-1, the full variable domain reads GAGVSQSPRYKVAKRGQDVALRCDPISGHVSLFWYQQALGQGPEFLTYFQNEAQLDKSGLPSDRFFAERPEGSVSTLKIQRTQQEDSAVYLCASSLDPGYVNEQFFGPGTRLTVL.